This T cell receptor beta chain was found in a study of blood T cell repertoires in COVID-19 (dated by TCRdb to 2020 to 2022). Looking at the study overall: Samples from collaborators originated in the United States, Italy and Spain and spanned both the acute and convalescent phases of COVID-19. The samples were drawn from the first 160 participants of the ongoing ImmuneRACE study and from roughly 1,300 subjects provided by 6 global collaborators. The material from the prospective study consisted of cDNA or gDNA derived from T cells, B-cell-depleted T cells, or PBMCs. The dataset comprised deeply sampled blood TCRbeta repertoires from subjects exposed to, actively infected with, or recovered from COVID-19. The sample metadata nearly always contained a de-identified subject ID, COVID-19 status, age in years and sex. A freely available public database, intended as a resource for researchers studying the immune response to SARS-CoV-2, is where the repertoires were released. Where HLA class I and class II types were available, the types were taken from metadata supplied by the sample provider, not from assay-based typing.

About this clone: Its specific antigen is unknown. One base away there is no much larger clone; base qualities are not given.

The CDR3 runs 13 amino acids, cysteine and phenylalanine included. Solely the CDR3 DNA is kept, with 39 bases framed from the first base. The germline V gene specifies SGHDN as CDR1 and FVKESK as CDR2. For this chain, trimming is 8 bases at the V end and 6 bases at the J end, and the number of junction bases without a gene match is 10. Study-level results and caveats: Clinical and demographic metadata were provided uncurated, with the amount varying by source and participant.

TCRbeta CDR3 regions were amplified from genomic DNA using the immunoSEQ Assay, a bias-controlled multiplex PCR. On the authors' methods: The number of nucleated cells in each sample was estimated from the amplification of reference gene primers within the assay. To quantify the absolute abundance of each unique TCRbeta CDR3 rearrangement, sequence reads were collapsed and filtered. Productive Simpson clonality was computed per sample as the square root of Simpson's diversity index over productive rearrangements. The table comes from immuneACCESS by way of TCRdb, which keeps in-frame sequences with V and J called. Part of the clones is missing from these tables; in studies checked, under half for an unresolved V gene and the rest for unknown reasons. V and J calls plus clone size are reproduced from that table; the DNA served to infer D and trimming. For this sample the table gives about 290,000 clones, of which 89% were detected only once. Jointly, the top ten make up less than 2% of the sample.

Participants in the prospective study were enrolled through a virtual design, were aged roughly 18 to 90 years, and lived in approximately 25 United States geographic areas. In the prospective study, participants were assigned to cohorts based on the clinical history participants reported in a screening survey and a study questionnaire. Recovered participants in ImmuneRACE Cohort 3 were defined as having two consecutive negative NP/OP PCR tests, clearance from a healthcare professional, or resolution of symptoms. In the prospective study, mobile phlebotomists collected whole blood, serum and a nasopharyngeal or oropharyngeal swab from each participant. Participants in the prospective study had the option to provide additional blood draws and questionnaires over an approximately 2-month period. Blood samples from the prospective study were shipped frozen or at room temperature prior to DNA extraction.

The source material was PBMCs or T cells enriched from blood (not recorded which). This receptor was obtained from a middle-aged woman who had recovered from COVID-19. The V and J genes are TRBV14 and TRBJ2-7; TRBD2 fits 7 bases in the junction. CDR3 loop: CASRASGISEQYF. The nucleotides are TGTGCCAGCCGTGCAAGCGGGATAAGCGAGCAGTACTTC.